This TCR beta chain was obtained from a study of cytomegalovirus exposure and HLA in healthy donors. Study context: Later, an analysis reported that the 130 or so validation repertoires had used the same platform as the 500 to 800 first-cohort repertoires.

The CDR3 runs 18 residues. Trimming cost V 4 bases and J 0 bases; bases outside gene matches: 6. In germline, CDR1 is SGDLS, CDR2 YYNGEE. Clones were read by immunoSEQ multiplex PCR, and TCRdb kept only the in-frame ones, dropping some. The top ten hold 3% to 4.5% of the sample, which has some 86,000 clones, under 95% seen once. Material: PBMCs. The sequence derives from a woman under 40 in good health and CMV-seronegative. The chain links TRBV9 to TRBJ2-3, with TRBD2 matching 15 bases. This chain's CDR3 is CASSFGTSGGTSTDTQYF. Written as DNA, the CDR3 is TGTGCCAGCAGCTTCGGGACTAGCGGGGGGACTAGCACAGATACGCAGTATTTT.